The 17 T cell receptor beta chains reported below all come from one sample, sequenced in a study of blood T cells in healthy people across ages. Sample-barcoded 5' priming and a J-beta primer mix drove a second PCR of roughly 7 to 11 cycles. TCRdb reprocessed the 5' RACE reads with MiXCR, giving one entry per CDR3 protein. Of about a million distinct CDR3 sequences in the sample, approximately 38% were seen once. The specimen was blood. The receptors originated from a man aged 18 to 30 in good health.

A note on this clonotype: Compared with germline, one end of the junction differs, possibly owing to a read error. The chain combines TRBV20-1 with TRBJ2-5; TRBD2 matches 10 bases. Per germline, CDR1 DFQATT and CDR2 SNEGSKA (reference sequence). The CDR3 is made up of 14 amino acids. CDR3 nucleotides: TGCAGTGTTAGGCTAGCGGGGGTACGGGAGACCCGGTACTTC. This translates into CSVRLAGVRETRYF.

This sequence joins TRBV2 and TRBJ2-2; D is perhaps TRBD1 or TRBD2 (6 bases each). The germline V and J ends were trimmed by 6 bases and 0 bases, with 11 bases remaining between them. In germline, CDR1 is SNHLY, CDR2 FYNNEI. The CDR3 covers 15 residues. CDR3 sequence (DNA): TGTGCCAGCAGGAAGGGGGACTCGAACACCGGGGAGCTGTTTTTT. It codes for CASRKGDSNTGELFF. Full variable domain (remainder filled in from reference TRBV2 and TRBJ2-2): EPEVTQTPSHQVTQMGQEVILRCVPISNHLYFYWYRQILGQKVEFLVSFYNNEISEKSEIFDDQFSVERPDGSNFTLKIRSTKLEDSAMYFCASRKGDSNTGELFFGEGSRLTVL.

The V and J genes are TRBV9 and TRBJ2-5; 9 nucleotides line up with TRBD2. CDR3 length: 14 residues. V was clipped by 4 bases and J by 11 bases; unmatched bases: 12. Per germline, CDR1 SGDLS and CDR2 YYNGEE. CDR3 nucleotides: TGTGCCAGCAGCTCTGCTCCGTCTAGCGGGAAGCAGTACTTC. The encoded protein is CASSSAPSSGKQYF.

In this sample, this clonotype turned up a few times. The genes are TRBV29-1 and TRBJ2-3, with D possibly being TRBD1 or TRBD2 (5 bases each). Trimming left V 6 bases short and J 6 bases short, with 19 bases between. This CDR3 comprises 14 residues. Germline V gene lookup returns CDR1 SQVTM and CDR2 ANQGSEA. The CDR3 loop reads CSVQKEGSMDTQYF. CDR3 DNA sequence: TGCAGCGTGCAGAAAGAGGGGTCAATGGATACGCAGTATTTT.

The chain recombines TRBV9 with TRBJ2-2; 15 nucleotides align to TRBD2. Unmatched junction bases numbered 11, after V lost 4 bases and J lost 4 bases. Germline CDR1 is SGDLS and CDR2 is YYNGEE. CDR3 size: 19 residues. The CDR3 spells CASSPKGLAGGKGTGELFF. The CDR3 coding sequence is TGTGCCAGCAGCCCAAAGGGACTAGCGGGGGGTAAGGGCACCGGGGAGCTGTTTTTT.

This clonotype was picked up many times. The chain has TRBV6-2 or TRBV6-3 and TRBJ1-1; no clear D gene. Germline V gives CDR1 MNHEY, CDR2 SVGEGT. Trimming removed 4 bases at V and 1 base at J, with 7 bases between. The CDR3 has 13 amino acids. CDR3 sequence reads: CASSFVRNTEAFF. The DNA of the CDR3 is TGTGCCAGCAGTTTCGTTAGGAACACTGAAGCTTTCTTT.

This clonotype was counted between two and nine times. V and J are TRBV5-6 and TRBJ2-7, with a tentative D call TRBD1 (5 bases). Deletions cut 3 bases from V and 5 bases from J, with 12 bases between. Germline CDR1 SGHDT, CDR2 YYEEEE. This CDR3 is built from 13 residues. DNA of the CDR3: TGTGCCAGCAGCTCCATGGGGCTGGACGAGCAGTACTTC. Amino acid sequence: CASSSMGLDEQYF.

As concerns this clonotype: Since a much larger clone is just one base distant, this may be a read error. This chain connects TRBV12-3 or TRBV12-4 to TRBJ2-5; possible D gene TRBD1, 8 bases. The ends were cut back, 2 bases at V and 11 bases at J, with 21 bases in the middle. This CDR3 spans 15 amino acids. Here the CDR3 reads CASSLLNRGGNEQYF. CDR3 DNA: TGTGCCAGCAGTTTATTAAACAGGGGGGGAAATGAGCAGTACTTC.

The table lists this clonotype with a few counts. The chain combines TRBV7-2 with TRBJ1-5; D is ambiguous. CDR1 is SGHTA, CDR2 FQGNSA, per germline. V was trimmed by 5 bases and J by 7 bases, leaving 15 bases between them. CDR3 length: 14 residues. In nucleotides, the CDR3 is TGTGCCAGCAGCCCGGTTGCAGGTCGCCAGCCCCAGCATTTT. Its protein product is CASSPVAGRQPQHF.

The CDR3 DNA follows: TGCGCCAGCAGCCAATCGGGGAGGAGTACTGAAGCTTTCTTT. It translates to CASSQSGRSTEAFF. The chain links TRBV4-3 to TRBJ1-1; unclear D gene. CDR1 and CDR2 (germline): LGHNA, YSLEER. The CDR3 has 14 residues. The ends were cut back, 2 bases at V and 5 bases at J, with 12 bases in the middle.

The V gene is TRBV12-5, the J gene TRBJ1-1; D perhaps matches TRBD1 (5 bases). Germline V gives CDR1 LGHNT, CDR2 FRNRAP. There are 14 residues in the CDR3. V shed 6 bases and J shed 0 bases, with 11 bases lying between them. The CDR3 DNA sequence: TGTGCTAGTGGCCCGGACACCATGAACACTGAAGCTTTCTTT. Translating gives CASGPDTMNTEAFF.

CDR3 nucleotides: TGTGCCAGCAGCTGGGGGAATAGCAATCAGCCCCAGCATTTT. Amino acid sequence: CASSWGNSNQPQHF. V usage is TRBV7-2 and J usage is TRBJ1-5, with D perhaps TRBD1 (5 bases). The CDR3 contains 14 residues. The V gene's germline CDR1 is SGHTA and CDR2 FQGNSA. Trimming pared 4 bases from V and 0 bases from J, leaving 7 bases between.

The rearrangement joins TRBV29-1 to TRBJ2-1; D may be TRBD1 (6 bases). V was clipped by 0 bases and J by 5 bases, with 17 bases between them. Per the germline V gene, CDR1 is SQVTM and CDR2 is ANQGSEA. The CDR3 has 16 amino acids. The CDR3 region has the DNA TGCAGCGTTGAAGACCAGGGGCCGCACCACAACAATGAGCAGTTCTTC. Its protein is CSVEDQGPHHNNEQFF.

The chain recombines TRBV29-1 with TRBJ2-3; no clear D. There are 12 residues in the CDR3. With 8 bases removed from V and 2 bases from J, the gap between germline ends came to 11 bases. Germline V CDR1 and CDR2: SQVTM, ANQGSEA. This CDR3 reads CSFRSLTDTQYF. The CDR3 DNA reads TGCAGCTTCCGGTCCCTCACAGATACGCAGTATTTT.

This clonotype was picked up many times. This sequence joins TRBV5-1 and TRBJ2-7, with a tentative D call TRBD2 (5 bases). CDR3 length: 15 amino acids. V was cut by 6 bases and J by 3 bases, with 19 bases left in between. Germline-derived CDR1 and CDR2 are SGHRS and YFSETQ. In DNA form, the CDR3 reads TGCGCCAGCATGCGAGATGCGGGTCCTAACTACGAGCAGTACTTC. It codes for CASMRDAGPNYEQYF.

The rearrangement uses TRBV7-9 and TRBJ1-1; D uncertain. This CDR3 spans 15 amino acids. V lost 2 bases and J 4 bases, leaving 14 bases between the germline ends. Germline V gene data show CDR1 as SEHNR and CDR2 as FQNEAQ (reference sequence). CDR3 sequence (DNA): TGTGCCAGCAGCTTATCCTCATTTATAGCCACTGAAGCTTTCTTT. Translation: CASSLSSFIATEAFF.

The chain joins TRBV20-1 to TRBJ1-1; D is uncertain. The CDR3 has 12 amino acids. Germline V gives CDR1 DFQATT, CDR2 SNEGSKA (reference sequence). CDR3 protein: CSVLFQLTEAFF. CDR3 nucleotide sequence: TGCAGCGTGTTGTTTCAGCTGACTGAAGCTTTCTTT.